Listed below are T cell receptor beta chains from one sample, sequenced in a study of vaccination effects on CD4 cells after COVID-19. Profiled with immunoSEQ multiplex PCR; TCRdb holds only in-frame clones, not every one. The sample lists about 74,000 clones, roughly 80% seen once, with under 2.5% in the top ten. Which antigens these TCRs recognize remains unknown. The starting material was CD4+ T cells from PBMCs cultured without peptide, obtained before COVID-19 vaccination. These receptors originate from a human donor who received a COVID-19 vaccine. CDR3s include the opening cysteine and the closing phenylalanine or tryptophan. A D gene is named only where the DNA matches it firmly. Not all rows give a size; the values are once, few, many and, for expanded clones, a class.

j_gene	abundance	v_gene	d_gene	CDR3nt	CDR3aa
TRBJ1-2	NA	TRBV14	NA	TGTGCCAGCAGAAAAGGAAATGGCTACACCTTC	CASRKGNGYTF
TRBJ2-5	once	TRBV15	NA	TGTGCCACCAGGGGTAGGGAGACCCAGTACTTC	CATRGRETQYF
TRBJ2-3	NA	TRBV4-2	TRBD2	TGTGCCAGCAGGTTTAGCGGGGGCGAAGATACGCAGTATTTT	CASRFSGGEDTQYF
TRBJ2-5	NA	TRBV25-1	TRBD1	TGTGCCAGTAGACCACAGGGGGCGGGCGAGACCCAGTACTTC	CASRPQGAGETQYF
TRBJ1-3	NA	TRBV27	NA	TGTGCCAGCAGTCCTGCCGGGGTACGCTCTGGAAACACCATATATTTT	CASSPAGVRSGNTIYF
TRBJ2-3	few	TRBV7-6	NA	TGTGCCAGCAGCTTATTTGTAGATACGCAGTATTTT	CASSLFVDTQYF
TRBJ1-5	once	TRBV6-1	NA	TGTGCCAGCAGTGAACAGGGGTACCAGCCCCAGCATTTT	CASSEQGYQPQHF
TRBJ1-1	NA	TRBV5-1	TRBD1	TGCGCCAGCAGCTTACGGACAGGGATGAGCACTGAAGCTTTCTTT	CASSLRTGMSTEAFF
TRBJ1-5	NA	TRBV5-6	NA	TGTGCCAGCAGGAACTCGGGGGCAGGGAATCAGCCCCAGCATTTT	CASRNSGAGNQPQHF
TRBJ1-3	NA	TRBV7-2	TRBD1	TGTGCCAGCAGCTGGGGACAGGGGGAATCTGGAAACACCATATATTTT	CASSWGQGESGNTIYF
TRBJ1-2	NA	TRBV11-2	NA	TGTGCCAGCAGCCTCCATCTAAACTATGGCTACACCTTC	CASSLHLNYGYTF
TRBJ2-3	NA	TRBV19	TRBD1	TGTGCCAGTAAACCCCGGGACAGGGGGGCAGATACGCAGTATTTT	CASKPRDRGADTQYF
TRBJ2-4	NA	TRBV7-3	NA	TGTGCCAGCAGCTTCAGTGGAAACATTCAGTACTTC	CASSFSGNIQYF
TRBJ1-6	few	TRBV25-1	NA	TGTGCCAGCAGGAACCGGGACACGAGTAATTCACCCCTCCACTTT	CASRNRDTSNSPLHF
TRBJ1-1	NA	TRBV7-2	TRBD1	TGTGCCAGCAGCCAACGCGGACAGGGAAGCACTGAAGCTTTCTTT	CASSQRGQGSTEAFF
TRBJ2-1	NA	TRBV6-5	TRBD2	TGTGCCAGCAGTTACTCGACTAGCGGGGGGGCAAATGAGCAGTTCTTC	CASSYSTSGGANEQFF
TRBJ2-1	NA	TRBV12-3/TRBV12-4	NA	TGTGCCAGCAGTTCTAGCTCCTACAATGAGCAGTTCTTC	CASSSSSYNEQFF
TRBJ2-5	NA	TRBV28	NA	TGTGCCTTTGGGGGGACCCTTAGGGAGACCCAGTACTTC	CAFGGTLRETQYF
TRBJ1-2	NA	TRBV15	NA	TGTGCCACCAGCACCGATGGATGGAGTGTGGGTTATGGCTACACCTTC	CATSTDGWSVGYGYTF
TRBJ2-3	NA	TRBV24-1	NA	TGTGCCACCAGTGTTACGGGAGATACGCAGTATTTT	CATSVTGDTQYF
TRBJ1-4	few	TRBV3-1/TRBV3-2	TRBD1	TGTGCCAGCAGTCCATTTCCGACAGGGAAGATCGAAAAACTGTTTTTT	CASSPFPTGKIEKLFF
TRBJ1-5	NA	TRBV6-5	NA	TGTGCCAGCAAGGACGCGGGGGGTCAGCCCCAGCATTTT	CASKDAGGQPQHF
TRBJ1-6	few	TRBV30	NA	TGTGCCTGGAGTGTGCCCGGATCAAATTCACCCCTCCACTTT	CAWSVPGSNSPLHF
TRBJ1-1	NA	TRBV7-8	NA	TGTGCCAGCAGCTTAGGTCGAGGGGAGTCGAACACTGAAGCTTTCTTT	CASSLGRGESNTEAFF
TRBJ2-1	NA	TRBV5-1	TRBD2	TGCGCCAGCAGCTTAGTTCTAGCGGGGGCGGGGAATGAGCAGTTCTTC	CASSLVLAGAGNEQFF
TRBJ2-3	NA	TRBV3-1/TRBV3-2	TRBD2	TGTGCCAGCAGCCAAGTCTGGACTAGCGGGGGGGCGGAAGATACGCAGTATTTT	CASSQVWTSGGAEDTQYF
TRBJ2-6	NA	TRBV18	NA	TGTGCCAGCTCACCACCAGGAGCTGGGGCCAACGTCCTGACTTTC	CASSPPGAGANVLTF
TRBJ1-2	NA	TRBV19	TRBD1	TGTGCCAGTACAGGGGGACGGTATGGCTACACCTTC	CASTGGRYGYTF
TRBJ1-1	few	TRBV3-1/TRBV3-2	NA	TGTGCCAGCAGCTTTGGGGGTGGCGGCACTGAAGCTTTCTTT	CASSFGGGGTEAFF
TRBJ2-1	NA	TRBV19	NA	TGTGCCAGTAGTCCCAGGGATCCCTCCTACAATGAGCAGTTCTTC	CASSPRDPSYNEQFF
TRBJ1-1	NA	TRBV18	TRBD1	TGTGCCAGCTCGTCCCGGGACAGGGCCGCCCCTGAAGCTTTCTTT	CASSSRDRAAPEAFF
TRBJ2-5	NA	TRBV3-1/TRBV3-2	NA	TGTGCCAGCAGCCAACGGGCACAGGGAAATCAAGAGACCCAGTACTTC	CASSQRAQGNQETQYF
TRBJ2-3	NA	TRBV18	NA	TGTGCCAGCTCCCCCGGACAGACCCCCGTGGATACGCAGTATTTT	CASSPGQTPVDTQYF
TRBJ1-4	NA	TRBV18	NA	TGTGCCAGCTCACAGAACCCGTCAGGGTCTAATGAAAAACTGTTTTTT	CASSQNPSGSNEKLFF
TRBJ1-2	NA	TRBV2	TRBD1	TGTGCCAGCAATCTGGACAGGATGGAGGGCTACACCTTC	CASNLDRMEGYTF